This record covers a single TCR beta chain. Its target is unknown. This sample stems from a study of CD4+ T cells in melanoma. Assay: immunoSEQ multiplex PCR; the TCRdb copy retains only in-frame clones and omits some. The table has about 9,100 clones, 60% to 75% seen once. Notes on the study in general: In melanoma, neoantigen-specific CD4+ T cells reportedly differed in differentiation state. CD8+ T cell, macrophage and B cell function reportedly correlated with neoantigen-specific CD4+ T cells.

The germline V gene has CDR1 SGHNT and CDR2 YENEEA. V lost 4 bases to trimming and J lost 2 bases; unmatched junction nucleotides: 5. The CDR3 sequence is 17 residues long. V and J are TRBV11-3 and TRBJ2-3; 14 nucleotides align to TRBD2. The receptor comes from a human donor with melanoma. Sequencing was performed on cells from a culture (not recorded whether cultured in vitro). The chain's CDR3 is CASSSGTSGGLTDTQYF. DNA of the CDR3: TGTGCCAGCAGCTCCGGGACTAGCGGGGGCCTCACAGATACGCAGTATTTT.